This is a list of T cell receptor beta chains from one sample in a study of T cell changes during pregnancy in multiple sclerosis. Clones were sequenced by immunoSEQ multiplex PCR, and TCRdb holds only the in-frame ones, with some missing. This table has over 45,000 clones, 75% to 95% appearing once. The sequenced sample was CD8+ T cells from peripheral blood mononuclear cells, obtained after pregnancy. The origin of the receptors is a female donor with multiple sclerosis, enrolled in a pregnancy study. The CDR3 runs from the conserved cysteine through the conserved F or W. The D gene is left open where the match is weak. Not all rows give a size; the values are once, few, many and, for expanded clones, a class.

d_gene: NA; v_gene: TRBV4-2; abundance: NA; j_gene: TRBJ2-5; CDR3nt: TGTGCCAGCAGCCAAGGACTGCCCAGGGGAGAGACCCAGTACTTC; CDR3aa: CASSQGLPRGETQYF
d_gene: NA; v_gene: TRBV7-9; abundance: NA; j_gene: TRBJ1-5; CDR3nt: TGTGCCAGCAGCTTAGATGGAGGTTTTCAGCCCCAGCATTTT; CDR3aa: CASSLDGGFQPQHF
d_gene: TRBD1; v_gene: TRBV6-1; abundance: NA; j_gene: TRBJ2-7; CDR3nt: TGTGCCAGCAGTGAACTGGTCTACAGGGGATCCGAGCAGTACTTC; CDR3aa: CASSELVYRGSEQYF
d_gene: TRBD1; v_gene: TRBV2; abundance: NA; j_gene: TRBJ2-1; CDR3nt: TGTGCCAGCTACGGACAGGGTGTGCGGAATGAGCAGTTCTTC; CDR3aa: CASYGQGVRNEQFF
d_gene: NA; v_gene: TRBV29-1; abundance: NA; j_gene: TRBJ2-2; CDR3nt: TGCAGCGCCTACCTGGACTGGGACACAAACACCGGGGAGCTGTTTTTT; CDR3aa: CSAYLDWDTNTGELFF
d_gene: NA; v_gene: TRBV7-9; abundance: NA; j_gene: TRBJ2-7; CDR3nt: TGTGCCAGCAGCGTTAACTACGAGCAGTACTTC; CDR3aa: CASSVNYEQYF
d_gene: TRBD1; v_gene: TRBV23-1; abundance: NA; j_gene: TRBJ2-7; CDR3nt: TGCGCCAGCAGTCAAACCGGAGTCGACAGGGCCTACGAGCAGTACTTC; CDR3aa: CASSQTGVDRAYEQYF
d_gene: TRBD2; v_gene: TRBV27; abundance: NA; j_gene: TRBJ2-7; CDR3nt: TGTGCCAGCAGTCCACGGGTAGCGGGTTACGAGCAGTACTTC; CDR3aa: CASSPRVAGYEQYF
d_gene: NA; v_gene: TRBV6-5; abundance: NA; j_gene: TRBJ2-1; CDR3nt: TGTGCCAGCAGTTATTTTCCACAGAATGAGCAGTTCTTC; CDR3aa: CASSYFPQNEQFF
d_gene: NA; v_gene: TRBV7-8; abundance: NA; j_gene: TRBJ2-5; CDR3nt: TGTGCCAGCAGCCCCCTTGGCATCGGGGAGACCCAGTACTTC; CDR3aa: CASSPLGIGETQYF
d_gene: NA; v_gene: TRBV7-8; abundance: NA; j_gene: TRBJ1-1; CDR3nt: TGTGCCAGCAGCCCATCTAATCTGGGTGGCAGGACTGAAGCTTTCTTT; CDR3aa: CASSPSNLGGRTEAFF
d_gene: TRBD2; v_gene: TRBV6-4; abundance: NA; j_gene: TRBJ2-3; CDR3nt: TGTGCCAGCAGTGAGACTAGCGGGGGGGCGAATACGCAGTATTTT; CDR3aa: CASSETSGGANTQYF
d_gene: TRBD1; v_gene: TRBV7-2; abundance: once; j_gene: TRBJ1-2; CDR3nt: TGTGCCAGCAGCACGACAGGGAACTATGGCTACACCTTC; CDR3aa: CASSTTGNYGYTF
d_gene: NA; v_gene: TRBV19; abundance: NA; j_gene: TRBJ1-2; CDR3nt: TGTGCCAGTAGCGAGGTGATCAACTATGGCTACACCTTC; CDR3aa: CASSEVINYGYTF
d_gene: TRBD1; v_gene: TRBV6-5; abundance: NA; j_gene: TRBJ2-7; CDR3nt: TGTGCCAGCAGTTACTATAGGGGGACAGGACCTGACGAGCAGTACTTC; CDR3aa: CASSYYRGTGPDEQYF
d_gene: NA; v_gene: TRBV7-9; abundance: NA; j_gene: TRBJ2-1; CDR3nt: TGTGCCAGCAGCTTAGTGGGCCCCTCCTACAATGAGCAGTTCTTC; CDR3aa: CASSLVGPSYNEQFF
d_gene: NA; v_gene: TRBV10-3; abundance: NA; j_gene: TRBJ2-2; CDR3nt: TGTGCCATCGCCCCGAGCAGGGGTCGGATAAACACCGGGGAGCTGTTTTTT; CDR3aa: CAIAPSRGRINTGELFF
d_gene: NA; v_gene: TRBV7-2; abundance: NA; j_gene: TRBJ1-4; CDR3nt: TGTGCCAGCAGTCCCTGGTCGGGGGGGTCCAATGAAAAACTGTTTTTT; CDR3aa: CASSPWSGGSNEKLFF
d_gene: TRBD2; v_gene: TRBV7-3; abundance: few; j_gene: TRBJ2-7; CDR3nt: TGTGCCAGCAGCTTATCCCGTGGGGGGGCCTACGAGCAGTACTTC; CDR3aa: CASSLSRGGAYEQYF
d_gene: NA; v_gene: TRBV7-2; abundance: NA; j_gene: TRBJ1-3; CDR3nt: TGTGCCAGCAGCTTAGACAGGAGCTCTGGAAACACCATATATTTT; CDR3aa: CASSLDRSSGNTIYF
d_gene: TRBD2; v_gene: TRBV15; abundance: NA; j_gene: TRBJ2-1; CDR3nt: TGTGCCACCAGCGGGACTAGCGGGAGTTCGCGGAATGAGCAGTTCTTC; CDR3aa: CATSGTSGSSRNEQFF
d_gene: NA; v_gene: TRBV12-5; abundance: once; j_gene: TRBJ1-3; CDR3nt: TGTGCTAGTGGTTTAGGGGGGGCCCACTCTGGAAACACCATATATTTT; CDR3aa: CASGLGGAHSGNTIYF
d_gene: NA; v_gene: TRBV6-5; abundance: NA; j_gene: TRBJ1-1; CDR3nt: TGTGCCACCACCTCGGTGTCCCCCCAGAACACTGAAGCTTTCTTT; CDR3aa: CATTSVSPQNTEAFF
d_gene: TRBD2; v_gene: TRBV7-8; abundance: once; j_gene: TRBJ2-1; CDR3nt: TGTGCCAGCGCTGGGCTAGCGGGGCTGGATGAGCAGTTCTTC; CDR3aa: CASAGLAGLDEQFF
d_gene: NA; v_gene: TRBV19; abundance: NA; j_gene: TRBJ2-1; CDR3nt: TGTGCCAGTAGTACCCCAACAGTTTACAATGAGCAGTTCTTC; CDR3aa: CASSTPTVYNEQFF
d_gene: NA; v_gene: TRBV11-1; abundance: NA; j_gene: TRBJ1-1; CDR3nt: TGTGCCAGCAGCCCCCCGGCCAGGGGAGATGGTGAAGCTTTCTTT; CDR3aa: CASSPPARGDGEAFF
d_gene: TRBD1; v_gene: TRBV19; abundance: NA; j_gene: TRBJ2-7; CDR3nt: TGTGCCACCCGACCCGGGACAGGGACCTACGAGCAGTACTTC; CDR3aa: CATRPGTGTYEQYF
d_gene: NA; v_gene: TRBV7-9; abundance: NA; j_gene: TRBJ1-2; CDR3nt: TGTGCCAGCAGGGGAGGCCTTGGGGGCTACACCTTC; CDR3aa: CASRGGLGGYTF
d_gene: NA; v_gene: TRBV10-3; abundance: NA; j_gene: TRBJ1-1; CDR3nt: TGTGCCATCAAACATGCCAGGAAGGAAACCAACACTGAAGCTTTCTTT; CDR3aa: CAIKHARKETNTEAFF
d_gene: NA; v_gene: TRBV6-5; abundance: NA; j_gene: TRBJ2-1; CDR3nt: TGTGCCAGCAGTAAGGAGGACTACCGATACAATGAGCAGTTCTTC; CDR3aa: CASSKEDYRYNEQFF
d_gene: NA; v_gene: TRBV19; abundance: NA; j_gene: TRBJ2-3; CDR3nt: TGTGCCAGTAGTACCCGGACAGCTAGCACAGATACGCAGTATTTT; CDR3aa: CASSTRTASTDTQYF
d_gene: TRBD2; v_gene: TRBV7-7; abundance: NA; j_gene: TRBJ2-1; CDR3nt: TGTGCCAGCAGCCACGGACTAGCGGGGGGCCTCGACAATGAGCAGTTCTTC; CDR3aa: CASSHGLAGGLDNEQFF
d_gene: NA; v_gene: TRBV6-6; abundance: NA; j_gene: TRBJ1-5; CDR3nt: TGTGCCAGCAGCACAGGGCCGTATAGCAATCAGCCCCAGCATTTT; CDR3aa: CASSTGPYSNQPQHF
d_gene: TRBD1; v_gene: TRBV19; abundance: NA; j_gene: TRBJ1-1; CDR3nt: TGTGCCAGTAGTATACAGGGGGTGAACACTGAAGCTTTCTTT; CDR3aa: CASSIQGVNTEAFF
d_gene: TRBD2; v_gene: TRBV7-2; abundance: NA; j_gene: TRBJ2-1; CDR3nt: TGTGCCAGCAGCTTAGTAGCGGGAGGATACGAGCAGTTCTTC; CDR3aa: CASSLVAGGYEQFF
d_gene: TRBD1; v_gene: TRBV10-1; abundance: NA; j_gene: TRBJ2-1; CDR3nt: TGCGCCAGCAGTGAGCTCGAGGACAGGGGTGAGTTCTTC; CDR3aa: CASSELEDRGEFF
d_gene: TRBD2; v_gene: TRBV9; abundance: NA; j_gene: TRBJ2-7; CDR3nt: TGTGCCAGCAGCCCCCGGACTAGCGGGAGGGCTTACTCCTACGAGCAGTACTTC; CDR3aa: CASSPRTSGRAYSYEQYF
d_gene: NA; v_gene: TRBV19; abundance: NA; j_gene: TRBJ1-5; CDR3nt: TGTGCCAGTCAACAATATAGCAATCAGCCCCAGCATTTT; CDR3aa: CASQQYSNQPQHF
d_gene: TRBD1; v_gene: TRBV19; abundance: NA; j_gene: TRBJ2-7; CDR3nt: TGTGCCAGTAGTATAAGTAGGGGACAGGGGCACGAGCAGTACTTC; CDR3aa: CASSISRGQGHEQYF
d_gene: NA; v_gene: TRBV4-3; abundance: NA; j_gene: TRBJ1-4; CDR3nt: TGCGCCAGCAGCCAAGTGTTTTCAGGGGAAGGGGAAAAACTGTTTTTT; CDR3aa: CASSQVFSGEGEKLFF
d_gene: NA; v_gene: TRBV4-3; abundance: NA; j_gene: TRBJ2-1; CDR3nt: TGCGCCAGCAGCCAAGAGAGGGTCGCCGAGCAGTTCTTC; CDR3aa: CASSQERVAEQFF
d_gene: TRBD1; v_gene: TRBV6-1; abundance: NA; j_gene: TRBJ1-2; CDR3nt: TGTGCCAGCAGTGACCTCTGGGACAGGGAGAACTATGGCTACACCTTC; CDR3aa: CASSDLWDRENYGYTF
d_gene: TRBD2; v_gene: TRBV7-3; abundance: NA; j_gene: TRBJ2-7; CDR3nt: TGTGCCAGCAGCTTTGCTAGCGGGGGCAACGAGCAGTACTTC; CDR3aa: CASSFASGGNEQYF
d_gene: NA; v_gene: TRBV25-1; abundance: NA; j_gene: TRBJ2-1; CDR3nt: TGTGCCAGCAGTATCCAGGGGAGCTACAATGAGCAGTTCTTC; CDR3aa: CASSIQGSYNEQFF
d_gene: NA; v_gene: TRBV7-6; abundance: many; j_gene: TRBJ2-3; CDR3nt: TGTGCCAGCAGCCCCGGTAGGGGGTACGTAGGCACAGATACGCAGTATTTT; CDR3aa: CASSPGRGYVGTDTQYF
d_gene: TRBD1; v_gene: TRBV10-2; abundance: NA; j_gene: TRBJ1-2; CDR3nt: TGCGCCAGCAGTGAGTCTGTGGGACAGGGAATTGGCTACACCTTC; CDR3aa: CASSESVGQGIGYTF
d_gene: NA; v_gene: TRBV19; abundance: once; j_gene: TRBJ1-5; CDR3nt: TGTGCCAGTAGGATAGGGGAGTGGACAGATAATCAGCCCCAGCATTTT; CDR3aa: CASRIGEWTDNQPQHF
d_gene: NA; v_gene: TRBV7-6; abundance: NA; j_gene: TRBJ1-1; CDR3nt: TGTGCCAGCAGCCTCGGGACAAACACTGAAGCTTTCTTT; CDR3aa: CASSLGTNTEAFF